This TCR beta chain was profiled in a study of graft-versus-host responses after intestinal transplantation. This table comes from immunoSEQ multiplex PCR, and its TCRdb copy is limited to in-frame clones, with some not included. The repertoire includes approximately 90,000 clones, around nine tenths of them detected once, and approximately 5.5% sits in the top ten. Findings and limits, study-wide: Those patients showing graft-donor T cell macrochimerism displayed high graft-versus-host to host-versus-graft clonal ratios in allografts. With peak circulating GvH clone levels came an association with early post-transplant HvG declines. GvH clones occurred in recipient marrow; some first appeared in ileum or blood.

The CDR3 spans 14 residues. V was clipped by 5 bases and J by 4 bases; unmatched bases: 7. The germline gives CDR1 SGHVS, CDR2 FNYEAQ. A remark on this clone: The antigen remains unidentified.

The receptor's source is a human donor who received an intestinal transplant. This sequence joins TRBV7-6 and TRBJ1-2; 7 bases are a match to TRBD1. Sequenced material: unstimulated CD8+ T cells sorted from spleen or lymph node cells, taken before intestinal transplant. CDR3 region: CASSPRRGSYGYTF. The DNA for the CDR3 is TGTGCCAGCAGCCCCCGCAGGGGGTCCTATGGCTACACCTTC.